The 16 T cell receptor beta chains presented below share a single source sample, sequenced in a study of OX40 agonist ivuxolimab in advanced cancers. The data were produced by immunoSEQ multiplex PCR, yet TCRdb's version contains in-frame clones alone and is incomplete. The sample contains approximately 82,000 clones, 85% of which appear only once. Sample: CD4+ or CD8+ T cells sorted from blood, taken in a trial of the OX40 agonist ivuxolimab. The origin of the receptors is an adult with an advanced solid tumor such as melanoma, head and neck, liver or kidney cancer.

V gene TRBV5-1 combines with J gene TRBJ2-1; 8 nucleotides align to TRBD2. Trimming at V came to 1 base and at J to 9 bases, leaving 12 bases not matched to a gene. Per the germline V gene, CDR1 is SGHRS and CDR2 is YFSETQ. The CDR3 has 16 residues. CDR3 nucleotides: TGCGCCAGCAGCTTGCAAGCGGGGGTTAATAAGGGTGAGCAGTTCTTC. This codes for CASSLQAGVNKGEQFF.

The chain uses TRBV30 and TRBJ2-6; 8 nucleotides agree with TRBD1. This CDR3 has 17 amino acids. CDR1 is GTSNPN, CDR2 SVGIG, per germline (reference sequence). The trim removed 7 bases at V and 4 bases at J, leaving 15 bases unmatched. This CDR3 is CASERDRGVLGANVLTF. In DNA, the CDR3 is TGTGCCTCCGAACGTGACAGGGGCGTACTCGGGGCCAACGTCCTGACTTTC.

The chain employs TRBV5-1 and TRBJ1-2, with D tentatively TRBD1 (5 bases). V was trimmed by 0 bases and J by 8 bases, leaving 14 bases between them. There are 14 residues in the CDR3. Germline CDR1 SGHRS, CDR2 YFSETQ. The CDR3 region has the DNA TGCGCCAGCAGCTTGGGAGGGACCCACCCAGGCTACACCTTC. This translates into CASSLGGTHPGYTF.

This rearrangement joins TRBV2 to TRBJ2-1; 8 bases match TRBD1. Germline assignment: CDR1 SNHLY and CDR2 FYNNEI. CDR3 length equals 14 residues. Trimming cost V 5 bases and J 7 bases; bases outside gene matches: 7. In DNA form, the CDR3 reads TGTGCCAGCAGTCGCCAGGGGGCGGGTAATGAGCAGTTCTTC. This encodes CASSRQGAGNEQFF.

This chain connects TRBV14 to TRBJ2-5; no reliable D call. The CDR3 sequence is 12 residues long. Trimming took 0 bases from V and 5 from J, leaving 4 bases between them. Germline assignment: CDR1 SGHDN and CDR2 FVKESK. CDR3 region: CASSQDGETQYF. The CDR3 bases are TGTGCCAGCAGCCAAGACGGGGAGACCCAGTACTTC.

The V and J genes are TRBV16 and TRBJ2-7; D assignment may be TRBD1 or TRBD2 (5 bases each). CDR1 and CDR2 (germline): KGHSY, FQNENV. The CDR3 runs 14 residues. V was cut by 4 bases and J by 3 bases, with 13 bases left in between. For the CDR3, the DNA is TGTGCCAGCAGCCCCCGGCCAGGGAGCTACGAGCAGTACTTC. This sequence encodes CASSPRPGSYEQYF.

This clone was seen a single time. The rearrangement links TRBV10-2 to TRBJ2-3; D perhaps matches TRBD2 (6 bases). The CDR3 is 18 residues long. Trimming removed 1 base at V and 2 bases at J, with 19 bases between. The germline V gene has CDR1 WSHSY and CDR2 SAAADI. The CDR3 loop reads CASSEFPPSRGNTDTQYF. CDR3 DNA: TGCGCCAGCAGTGAGTTTCCCCCCTCCCGGGGGAACACAGATACGCAGTATTTT.

The gene calls are TRBV19 and TRBJ2-7; 10 nucleotides agree with TRBD1. Germline CDR1 reads LNHDA; CDR2 reads SQIVND (reference sequence). The CDR3 is 15 amino acids. J lost 0 bases, V lost 5 bases, and 4 bases had no gene match. Here the CDR3 DNA reads TGTGCCAGTAGTTCGGGACAGGGGAGCTCCTACGAGCAGTACTTC. Protein: CASSSGQGSSYEQYF.

The CDR3, as DNA: TGTGCCAGCAGCCCAGAGGGCAGAATGAACTATGGCTACACCTTC. Translated, it gives CASSPEGRMNYGYTF. The chain links TRBV7-2 to TRBJ1-2; D uncertain. Germline-derived CDR1 and CDR2 are SGHTA and FQGNSA. Trimming took off 5 bases at V and 2 bases at J, with 15 bases between the two ends. The CDR3 runs to 15 residues.

The V gene is TRBV5-4, the J gene TRBJ1-6; no clear D. Deletions cut 4 bases from V and 6 bases from J, with 14 bases between. Germline lookup yields CDR1 SGHNT and CDR2 YYREEE (reference sequence). CDR3 length: 15 amino acids. This CDR3 reads CASSASVGSNSPLHF. The CDR3 DNA is TGTGCCAGCAGCGCGTCGGTGGGGAGTAATTCACCCCTCCACTTT.

The chain combines TRBV11-3 with TRBJ2-1; 7 nucleotides agree with TRBD1. CDR1 is SGHNT, CDR2 YENEEA, per germline. The CDR3 sequence is 14 residues long. J was trimmed by 9 bases and V by 4 bases; bases with no gene match: 9. Here the CDR3 reads CASSSITGAGEQFF. The CDR3 DNA reads TGTGCCAGCAGCTCTATAACAGGGGCGGGTGAGCAGTTCTTC.

This clone was observed a single time. DNA of the CDR3: TGCGCCAGCAGCTTGGATATCTCCTACGAGCAGTACTTC. Its protein product is CASSLDISYEQYF. The chain employs TRBV5-1 and TRBJ2-5, with D unresolved. The J call may be wrong; the DNA end is better matched by TRBJ2-7. The germline V gene encodes CDR1 SGHRS and CDR2 YFSETQ. The CDR3 totals 13 residues.

The rearrangement uses TRBV2 and TRBJ2-4; D call uncertain. The CDR3 loop spans 12 amino acids. V was cut by 3 bases and J by 6 bases, with 6 bases left in between. Germline V lookup: CDR1 SNHLY, CDR2 FYNNEI. CDR3 region: CASSDRANIQYF. In nucleotides, the CDR3 is TGTGCCAGCAGTGACCGGGCAAACATTCAGTACTTC.

The chain joins TRBV18 to TRBJ2-3, with a tentative D call TRBD2 (6 bases). In germline, CDR1 is KGHSH, CDR2 LQKENI. This CDR3 spans 15 amino acids. Between the trimmed V and J ends, which lost 6 bases and 2 bases, there was a span of 15 bases. This chain's CDR3 is CASSPQGLNTDTQYF. CDR3 DNA: TGTGCCAGCTCGCCGCAGGGACTGAACACAGATACGCAGTATTTT. Variable domain in full (rest from reference TRBV18 and TRBJ2-3): NAGVMQNPRHLVRRRGQEARLRCSPMKGHSHVYWYRQLPEEGLKFMVYLQKENIIDESGMPKERFSAEFPKEGPSILRIQQVVRGDSAAYFCASSPQGLNTDTQYFGPGTRLTVL.

J is TRBJ2-2 and V is TRBV19; 7 nucleotides agree with TRBD1. The CDR3 has 14 residues. Looked up from germline, CDR1 is LNHDA and CDR2 is SQIVND (reference sequence). Trimming removed 6 bases from V and 1 base from J; junction bases left unmatched: 2. DNA of the CDR3: TGTGCCAGTAGAAGACAGGGGAACACCGGGGAGCTGTTTTTT. Translation gives CASRRQGNTGELFF.

The genes are TRBV7-2 and TRBJ1-2; D unresolved. CDR1 SGHTA and CDR2 FQGNSA come from the germline V gene. The CDR3 runs to 16 residues. Trimming cost V 1 base and J 1 base, with 13 bases left between them. CDR3 in DNA: TGTGCCAGCAGCTTAGGGCTGTCGACCGTTAACTATGGCTACACCTTC. Translating gives CASSLGLSTVNYGYTF.